Presented here are 28 T cell receptor beta chains from one specimen sequenced in a study of CD8 T cells in Susac syndrome. An input of roughly 0.5 to 1 ug of RNA was subjected to reverse transcription using random hexamers. TCRdb re-derived calls from the immunoSEQ multiplex PCR reads in MiXCR, one entry per CDR3 protein. Among under 90,000 distinct CDR3 sequences listed, about 93% were seen once. Sequencing was carried out using CD4+ T cells from PBMCs. These receptor sequences come from a human donor with Susac syndrome.

The chain is built from TRBV14 and TRBJ2-1; D unclear. The CDR3 consists of 13 residues. The V gene's germline CDR1 is SGHDN and CDR2 FVKESK. Between the trimmed V and J ends, which lost 4 bases and 3 bases, there was a span of 7 bases. The CDR3 DNA reads TGTGCCAGCAGCCCTCAAGACTACAATGAGCAGTTCTTC. This translates into CASSPQDYNEQFF.

This chain connects TRBV18 to TRBJ1-1; 10 bases fit TRBD1. Trimming took 3 bases from V and 1 from J; bases not matched to a gene: 11. This CDR3 contains 18 residues. Looked up from germline, CDR1 is KGHSH and CDR2 is LQKENI. The CDR3 is CASSPKSLTGGSNTEAFF. CDR3 bases: TGTGCCAGCTCACCGAAATCTTTGACAGGGGGCTCGAACACTGAAGCTTTCTTT.

The rearrangement links TRBV20-1 to TRBJ2-5; D uncertain. This CDR3 contains 10 residues. Trimming stripped 6 bases from V and 4 bases from J, with 6 bases between. The germline CDR1 and CDR2 sequences are DFQATT and SNEGSKA (reference sequence). The CDR3 protein is CSAPSETQYF. As DNA, the CDR3 is TGCAGTGCACCGTCAGAGACCCAGTACTTC.

This clonotype was seen only a few times. J is TRBJ2-1 and V is TRBV12-5, with D unresolved. Germline V gene sequence: CDR1 LGHNT, CDR2 FRNRAP. This CDR3 spans 12 amino acids. Trimming removed 6 bases from V and 2 bases from J, with 5 bases in between. CDR3 protein: CASGITYNEQFF. CDR3 in DNA: TGTGCTAGTGGAATTACCTACAATGAGCAGTTCTTC. Full variable domain (rest looked up from reference TRBV12-5 and TRBJ2-1): DARVTQTPRHKVTEMGQEVTMRCQPILGHNTVFWYRQTMMQGLELLAYFRNRAPLDDSGMPKDRFSAEMPDATLATLKIQPSEPRDSAVYFCASGITYNEQFFGPGTRLTVL.

This chain joins TRBV29-1 and TRBJ1-3; D might be TRBD1 (5 bases). The V and J ends lost 7 bases and 4 bases respectively, with 20 bases between them. Per germline, CDR1 SQVTM and CDR2 ANQGSEA. The CDR3 is 15 residues long. CDR3: CSARQGTSGGNTIYF. The CDR3 DNA is TGCAGCGCGCGTCAGGGCACCTCGGGAGGAAACACCATATATTTT. The entire variable domain, with the rest obtained from reference TRBV29-1 and TRBJ1-3, is as follows: SAVISQKPSRDICQRGTSLTIQCQVDSQVTMMFWYRQQPGQSLTLIATANQGSEATYESGFVIDKFPISRPNLTFSTLTVSNMSPEDSSIYLCSARQGTSGGNTIYFGEGSWLTVV.

The chain has TRBV5-4 and TRBJ2-1; the D is unclear. This CDR3 is built from 14 residues. V was trimmed by 2 bases and J by 0 bases, leaving 6 bases between them. CDR1 and CDR2 from the germline V gene are SGHNT and YYREEE (reference sequence). The CDR3 DNA sequence: TGTGCCAGCAGCTTTCACAGCTCCTACAATGAGCAGTTCTTC. Translating gives CASSFHSSYNEQFF.

The chain employs TRBV7-2 and TRBJ1-5; D is ambiguous. The CDR3 is made up of 14 amino acids. CDR1 is SGHTA and CDR2 is FQGNSA in the germline V gene. V was cut by 2 bases and J by 6 bases, with 11 bases left in between. In nucleotides, the CDR3 is TGTGCCAGCAGCTTATTGGTGGCTGGTCAGCCCCAGCATTTT. As protein: CASSLLVAGQPQHF.

This clonotype was found once. The V gene is TRBV19, the J gene TRBJ2-5; D gene unclear. Trimming took 2 bases from V and 5 from J, leaving 9 bases between them. The CDR3 consists of 13 residues. In germline, CDR1 is LNHDA, CDR2 SQIVND (reference sequence). The chain's CDR3 is CASSISRRETQYF. The CDR3 DNA sequence: TGTGCCAGTAGTATATCCCGTCGGGAGACCCAGTACTTC.

The V and J genes are TRBV28 and TRBJ2-1; 12 bases align to TRBD2. J lost 6 bases, V lost 9 bases, and 3 bases had no gene match. Looked up from germline, CDR1 is MDHEN and CDR2 is SYDVKM. This CDR3 is 13 amino acids long. The CDR3 is CASLAGGLNEQFF. The CDR3 DNA is TGTGCCAGTCTAGCGGGAGGGCTCAATGAGCAGTTCTTC.

This chain uses TRBV5-1 with TRBJ1-1, with D hard to call. Trimming shortened V by 0 bases and J by 2 bases, and 14 bases separated the two germline ends. CDR1 and CDR2 (germline): SGHRS, YFSETQ. The CDR3 runs 16 residues. The chain's CDR3 is CASSLGVRSTNTEAFF. The CDR3, as DNA: TGCGCCAGCAGCTTGGGTGTCAGGTCCACTAACACTGAAGCTTTCTTT.

This clonotype is a singleton in its sample. The DNA for the CDR3 is TGTGCCAGCAGCTTAGTAGGGGGCAAGGTCGAGCAGTACTTC. Protein product: CASSLVGGKVEQYF. The chain employs TRBV7-2 and TRBJ2-7; 7 bases fit TRBD1. The germline V gene encodes CDR1 SGHTA and CDR2 FQGNSA. The CDR3 extends over 14 amino acids. V shed 1 base and J 6 bases; nucleotides not matched to a gene: 6.

The sample holds a few counts of this clonotype. This chain uses TRBV12-3 or TRBV12-4 with TRBJ2-5; D is possibly TRBD1 (5 bases). V gave up 5 bases and J gave up 2 bases, with 9 bases separating them. The CDR3 extends over 13 amino acids. CDR3 in amino acids: CASSVGHQETQYF. The CDR3 bases are TGTGCCAGCAGTGTAGGACATCAAGAGACCCAGTACTTC.

CDR3 region: CASSLALGTSGNTIYF. CDR3 DNA: TGCGCCAGCAGCTTGGCCCTGGGAACCTCTGGAAACACCATATATTTT. The chain employs TRBV5-1 and TRBJ1-3; D unresolved. The CDR3 covers 16 residues. CDR1 is SGHRS and CDR2 is YFSETQ in the germline V gene. Trimming stripped 0 bases from V and 0 bases from J, with 10 bases between.

The J gene is TRBJ2-6, the V gene TRBV7-8; D ambiguous. Looked up from germline, CDR1 is SGHVS and CDR2 is FQNEAQ. V was cut by 2 bases and J by 0 bases, with 11 bases left in between. This CDR3 is 17 amino acids long. Here the CDR3 reads CASSLLAASSGANVLTF. The DNA for the CDR3 is TGTGCCAGCAGCTTATTGGCGGCCAGCTCTGGGGCCAACGTCCTGACTTTC.

This chain links TRBV30 with TRBJ1-1; D not certain. The CDR3 totals 14 residues. Germline CDR1 GTSNPN, CDR2 SVGIG (reference sequence). Deletions cut 4 bases from V and 2 bases from J, with 14 bases between. CDR3 loop: CAWNRAVRNTEAFF. DNA for the CDR3: TGTGCCTGGAACCGGGCCGTCCGCAACACTGAAGCTTTCTTT.

The J gene is TRBJ1-6, the V gene TRBV7-9; no reliable D call. Per the germline V gene, CDR1 is SEHNR and CDR2 is FQNEAQ (reference sequence). This CDR3 is 13 amino acids long. Trimming pared 5 bases from V and 7 bases from J, leaving 9 bases between. CDR3 in DNA: TGTGCCAGCAGCCTCGACATAAATTCACCCCTCCACTTT. Its protein product is CASSLDINSPLHF.

The chain combines TRBV9 with TRBJ1-1, with 8 positions matching TRBD1. Trimming removed 3 bases from V and 2 bases from J; junction bases left unmatched: 6. Germline CDR1 and CDR2: SGDLS and YYNGEE. This CDR3 is built from 15 residues. CDR3 protein: CASSAWTGKNTEAFF. CDR3 in DNA: TGTGCCAGCAGCGCTTGGACAGGGAAAAACACTGAAGCTTTCTTT.

V and J are TRBV29-1 and TRBJ1-4; the D gene is possibly TRBD1 (6 bases). CDR3 length: 13 residues. With 7 bases removed from V and 8 bases from J, the gap between germline ends came to 17 bases. Germline V gives CDR1 SQVTM, CDR2 ANQGSEA. CDR3 sequence reads: CSAASPGDEKLFF. The CDR3 bases are TGCAGCGCCGCCTCTCCAGGGGACGAAAAACTGTTTTTT. Combining the CDR3 with reference TRBV29-1 and TRBJ1-4 gives the whole variable domain SAVISQKPSRDICQRGTSLTIQCQVDSQVTMMFWYRQQPGQSLTLIATANQGSEATYESGFVIDKFPISRPNLTFSTLTVSNMSPEDSSIYLCSAASPGDEKLFFGSGTQLSVL.

The chain carries TRBV2 and TRBJ2-7, with 10 bases aligning to TRBD2. V lost 6 bases and J lost 7; bases outside the gene matches: 12. The CDR3 runs 15 residues. The germline V gene encodes CDR1 SNHLY and CDR2 FYNNEI. The chain's CDR3 is CASSRERGGRGEQYF. The CDR3 DNA reads TGTGCCAGCAGCCGAGAGCGGGGGGGACGGGGTGAGCAGTACTTC.

The chain is built from TRBV18 and TRBJ1-2, with D uncertain. The CDR3 has 14 residues. The germline V gene encodes CDR1 KGHSH and CDR2 LQKENI. With 3 bases removed from V and 0 bases from J, the gap between germline ends came to 8 bases. CDR3 amino acids: CASSPSMSNYGYTF. DNA for the CDR3: TGTGCCAGCTCACCCTCTATGTCTAACTATGGCTACACCTTC.

This clonotype has only one observation. The V and J genes are TRBV27 and TRBJ1-4; D perhaps matches TRBD1 (6 bases). This CDR3 is built from 16 residues. Trimming removed 5 bases at V and 1 base at J, with 14 bases between. Germline CDR1 and CDR2: MNHEY and SMNVEV (reference sequence). The CDR3 loop is CASSPTGGLTNEKLFF. The DNA of the CDR3 is TGTGCCAGCAGTCCTACTGGGGGGCTAACTAATGAAAAACTGTTTTTT. The full variable domain, rest sourced from reference TRBV27 and TRBJ1-4, is EAQVTQNPRYLITVTGKKLTVTCSQNMNHEYMSWYRQDPGLGLRQIYYSMNVEVTDKGDVPEGYKVSRKEKRNFPLILESPSPNQTSLYFCASSPTGGLTNEKLFFGSGTQLSVL.

This chain joins TRBV18 and TRBJ1-2; D may be TRBD1 (5 bases). Germline values: CDR1 KGHSH, CDR2 LQKENI. This CDR3 has 13 residues. The germline V and J ends were trimmed by 2 bases and 10 bases, with 14 bases remaining between them. CDR3 residues: CASSPSREEAYTF. CDR3 sequence (DNA): TGTGCCAGCTCACCATCCAGGGAGGAGGCCTACACCTTC.

This clonotype was found once. The gene calls are TRBV7-8 and TRBJ2-1; 8 bases are a match to TRBD1. Germline V gene data show CDR1 as SGHVS and CDR2 as FQNEAQ. This CDR3 spans 15 amino acids. The J segment lost 7 bases and the V segment lost 1 base, leaving 6 bases of the junction unmatched. The CDR3 reads CASSLGTGQVNEQFF. In DNA form, the CDR3 reads TGTGCCAGCAGCTTAGGGACAGGGCAGGTGAATGAGCAGTTCTTC. Looking up the rest from reference TRBV7-8 and TRBJ2-1 gives the full variable domain: GAGVSQSPRYKVAKRGQDVALRCDPISGHVSLFWYQQALGQGPEFLTYFQNEAQLDKSGLPSDRFFAERPEGSVSTLKIQRTQQEDSAVYLCASSLGTGQVNEQFFGPGTRLTVL.

The CDR3 region has the DNA TGTGCCAGCAGTCAAGGGGGCCCTCAAGAGACCCAGTACTTC. The encoded protein is CASSQGGPQETQYF. V is TRBV7-2 and J is TRBJ2-5, with TRBD1 matching 7 bases. This CDR3 contains 14 residues. Germline CDR1 reads SGHTA; CDR2 reads FQGNSA. V shed 6 bases and J 2 bases; nucleotides not matched to a gene: 6.

The V gene is TRBV20-1, the J gene TRBJ2-3; D is uncertain. The CDR3 loop spans 15 amino acids. CDR1 is DFQATT, CDR2 SNEGSKA, per germline (reference sequence). Between the trimmed V and J ends, which lost 0 bases and 2 bases, there was a span of 12 bases. The CDR3 protein is CSARDPRDPTDTQYF. CDR3 coding DNA: TGCAGTGCTAGAGATCCTAGAGACCCCACAGATACGCAGTATTTT.

The chain has TRBV20-1 and TRBJ2-1, with 10 bases matching TRBD1. V dropped 3 bases and J dropped 1; count of bases not matched to a gene: 6. CDR3 length equals 16 residues. Looked up from germline, CDR1 is DFQATT and CDR2 is SNEGSKA (reference sequence). CDR3 region: CSASPRQGASYNEQFF. Written as DNA, the CDR3 is TGCAGTGCTAGCCCACGACAGGGGGCTTCCTACAATGAGCAGTTCTTC.

Concerning this clonotype itself: An end of the junction differs from the germline gene, which may be a read error. The chain recombines TRBV19 with TRBJ1-3; no reliable D call. CDR1 LNHDA and CDR2 SQIVND come from the germline V gene (reference sequence). The CDR3 has 16 residues. This chain's CDR3 is CASSNTGRLSENTIYF. CDR3 DNA: TGTGCCAGTAGTAATACCGGACGGCTCTCTGAAAACACCATATATTTT.

This clonotype came up a few times. This chain links TRBV6-5 with TRBJ2-2; TRBD1 agrees at 7 bases. This CDR3 is built from 14 residues. Unmatched junction bases numbered 7, after V lost 6 bases and J lost 6 bases. Germline V gene sequence: CDR1 MNHEY, CDR2 SVGAGI. The CDR3 sequence is CASRNYRGAGELFF. Here the CDR3 DNA reads TGTGCCAGCAGAAATTACAGGGGCGCCGGGGAGCTGTTTTTT.